A single sample is the source of the 22 T cell receptor beta chains below, sequenced in a study of blood T cells in healthy people across ages (dated by TCRdb to between 2015 and 2017). Libraries were made using 5' RACE. The instrument given in TCRdb is Illumina HiSeq 2500. A second PCR of roughly 7 to 12 cycles was run with a J-beta primer mix and a sample-barcoded 5' primer. The raw public data were reprocessed by TCRdb itself: fastp quality trimming at Q25, MiXCR clonotype calling, in-frame beta chains only. Every entry covers one CDR3 protein and lists the most common genes and DNA from its rows. The sample profile shows under 850,000 distinct CDR3 sequences; 35% to 40% of them were found once. The ten largest clonotypes hold approximately 12% of the sample. Sequenced sample: blood. These receptors were obtained from a young man in good health.

The chain has TRBV7-8 and TRBJ1-4; D not certain. There are 14 residues in the CDR3. Trimming removed 6 bases from V and 4 bases from J, with 12 bases in between. Germline-derived CDR1 and CDR2 are SGHVS and FQNEAQ. The CDR3 DNA reads TGTGCCAGCAGGTCCAACGATATTAATGAAAAACTGTTTTTT. Amino acids: CASRSNDINEKLFF.

V gene TRBV29-1 combines with J gene TRBJ2-5; possibly TRBD1 for D (6 bases). The CDR3 totals 13 residues. V gave up 7 bases and J gave up 1 base, with 13 bases separating them. Germline V gene lookup returns CDR1 SQVTM and CDR2 ANQGSEA. Here the CDR3 reads CSATQGFQETQYF. The CDR3 DNA follows: TGCAGCGCTACACAGGGATTCCAAGAGACCCAGTACTTC.

In this sample, this clonotype turned up many times. The chain couples TRBV12-3 or TRBV12-4 to TRBJ2-1, with 7 bases aligning to TRBD1. V was clipped by 6 bases and J by 10 bases; unmatched bases: 21. CDR3 length: 17 residues. Written as DNA, the CDR3 is TGTGCCAGCAGCCCGGCCATCGGACAGGAAAAAGAAGGGGAGCAGTTCTTC. It is translated as CASSPAIGQEKEGEQFF.

The V and J genes are TRBV12-3 or TRBV12-4 and TRBJ1-2; 9 bases line up with TRBD1. Trimming took 7 bases from V and 5 from J; bases not matched to a gene: 11. The CDR3 has 15 amino acids. In nucleotides, the CDR3 is TGTGCCAGCACTGCGGGAGGGACAGGGAATTATGGCTACACCTTC. Protein product: CASTAGGTGNYGYTF.

The J gene is TRBJ2-1, the V gene TRBV29-1, with 9 positions matching TRBD2. Germline loops: CDR1 SQVTM, CDR2 ANQGSEA. CDR3 size: 15 residues. V lost 1 base to trimming and J lost 6 bases; unmatched junction nucleotides: 7. The CDR3 DNA reads TGCAGCGTTGAAGGGGGGCGGGAGGGCTTCAATGAGCAGTTCTTC. As protein: CSVEGGREGFNEQFF.

This clonotype was recorded at least ten times. The chain employs TRBV20-1 and TRBJ2-1; TRBD1 matches 8 bases. The length of the CDR3 is 15 residues. Germline assignment: CDR1 DFQATT and CDR2 SNEGSKA (reference sequence). V gave up 0 bases and J gave up 8 bases; unmatched junction bases: 9. CDR3 coding DNA: TGCAGTGCTAGAGATAGTGGACAGGGAATCGATGAGCAGTTCTTC. The encoded protein is CSARDSGQGIDEQFF.

This clonotype was seen more than once but under ten times. V gene TRBV2 combines with J gene TRBJ2-2, with TRBD1 matching over 7 bases. Germline-derived CDR1 and CDR2 are SNHLY and FYNNEI. J gave up 1 base and V 6 bases, and 5 bases lay outside the gene matches. The length of the CDR3 is 15 residues. The CDR3 DNA reads TGTGCCAGCAGGGGGACAGCTTGGAACACCGGGGAGCTGTTTTTT. Translated, it gives CASRGTAWNTGELFF. The variable domain in full, with the rest retrieved from reference TRBV2 and TRBJ2-2, is EPEVTQTPSHQVTQMGQEVILRCVPISNHLYFYWYRQILGQKVEFLVSFYNNEISEKSEIFDDQFSVERPDGSNFTLKIRSTKLEDSAMYFCASRGTAWNTGELFFGEGSRLTVL.

V is TRBV27 and J is TRBJ2-7, with TRBD2 matching over 9 bases. The trim removed 3 bases at V and 2 bases at J, leaving 5 bases unmatched. Per germline, CDR1 MNHEY and CDR2 SMNVEV (reference sequence). The CDR3 extends over 15 amino acids. The CDR3 protein is CASSLRGGPTYEQYF. In DNA form, the CDR3 reads TGTGCCAGCAGTTTGCGGGGGGGCCCTACCTACGAGCAGTACTTC.

J is TRBJ1-5 and V is TRBV4-1, with a tentative D call TRBD1 (5 bases). The V and J ends lost 1 base and 4 bases respectively, with 14 bases between them. Per the germline V gene, CDR1 is MGHRA and CDR2 is YSYEKL. The CDR3 consists of 16 residues. The CDR3: CASSQVGGGTNQPQHF. CDR3 nucleotides: TGCGCCAGCAGCCAAGTTGGGGGGGGAACTAATCAGCCCCAGCATTTT.

The chain combines TRBV14 with TRBJ1-2; 7 bases fit TRBD1. The CDR3 spans 16 residues. CDR1 is SGHDN and CDR2 is FVKESK in the germline V gene. V lost 1 base, J lost 2 bases, and 7 bases stayed unmatched. The CDR3 DNA sequence: TGTGCCAGCAGCCAAGGACGGGGACAGTGGAACTATGGCTACACCTTC. Translating it yields CASSQGRGQWNYGYTF.

This chain joins TRBV30 and TRBJ2-1; perhaps TRBD1 as D (6 bases). Germline CDR1 reads GTSNPN; CDR2 reads SVGIG (reference sequence). This CDR3 spans 11 amino acids. Trimming pared 5 bases from V and 7 bases from J, leaving 9 bases between. CDR3 nucleotides: TGTGCCTGGGATCAGGGGAATGAGCAGTTCTTC. Its translation is CAWDQGNEQFF.

V gene TRBV20-1 combines with J gene TRBJ1-1; the match to TRBD1 covers 8 bases. The CDR3 is 13 residues long. CDR1 and CDR2 (germline): DFQATT, SNEGSKA (reference sequence). V was pared by 5 bases and J by 1 base, with 3 bases of the junction left unmatched. CDR3 amino acids: CSALRGPNTEAFF. Here the CDR3 DNA reads TGCAGTGCTCTCAGGGGGCCGAACACTGAAGCTTTCTTT.

In its sample, this clonotype was seen many times. The chain's CDR3 is CSSQVFTDTQYF. In DNA form, the CDR3 reads TGCAGCAGCCAGGTCTTCACAGATACGCAGTATTTT. This chain links TRBV29-1 with TRBJ2-3, with D unresolved. Per germline, CDR1 SQVTM and CDR2 ANQGSEA. Deletions cut 8 bases from V and 2 bases from J, with 11 bases between. The CDR3 has 12 residues.

This clonotype was observed a few times. The chain combines TRBV20-1 with TRBJ2-3; unclear D gene. Trimming removed 6 bases from V and 1 base from J, with 11 bases in between. The CDR3 is 13 amino acids. Germline CDR1 is DFQATT and CDR2 is SNEGSKA (reference sequence). CDR3 DNA: TGCAGTGCAATACCCGCGGGCACAGATACGCAGTATTTT. It yields the protein CSAIPAGTDTQYF.

This clonotype was detected ten times or more. This chain joins TRBV3-1 and TRBJ1-2; 12 bases are shared with TRBD1. Trimming took 3 bases from V and 8 from J; bases not matched to a gene: 4. The CDR3 contains 14 residues. The germline V gene has CDR1 LGHDT and CDR2 YNNKEL (reference sequence). In DNA, the CDR3 is TGTGCCAGCAGCCAGGGACAGGGGGCGCGGGGCTACACCTTC. Encoded protein: CASSQGQGARGYTF. Looking up the rest from reference TRBV3-1 and TRBJ1-2 gives the full variable domain: DTAVSQTPKYLVTQMGNDKSIKCEQNLGHDTMYWYKQDSKKFLKIMFSYNNKELIINETVPNRFSPKSPDKAHLNLHINSLELGDSAVYFCASSQGQGARGYTFGSGTRLTVV.

The chain is built from TRBV12-3 or TRBV12-4 and TRBJ1-1, with a possible D match to TRBD1 (5 bases). V shed 6 bases and J shed 4 bases, with 15 bases lying between them. The CDR3 has 14 residues. The CDR3 region is CASRQPAGGTEAFF. The DNA of the CDR3 is TGTGCCAGCAGGCAGCCTGCGGGGGGCACTGAAGCTTTCTTT.

On this clonotype itself: Possible read error: a much larger clone is one base away. The chain is built from TRBV9 and TRBJ2-3, with D perhaps TRBD2 (6 bases). Germline CDR1 reads SGDLS; CDR2 reads YYNGEE. V gave up 3 bases and J gave up 0 bases, with 11 bases separating them. This CDR3 region has 15 residues. CDR3 DNA sequence: TGTGCCAGCAGCGCAGACGCGGGAAGCACAGATACGCAGTATTTT. Translating it yields CASSADAGSTDTQYF. Complete variable domain (other parts from reference TRBV9 and TRBJ2-3): DSGVTQTPKHLITATGQRVTLRCSPRSGDLSVYWYQQSLDQGLQFLIQYYNGEERAKGNILERFSAQQFPDLHSELNLSSLELGDSALYFCASSADAGSTDTQYFGPGTRLTVL.

This clonotype was counted a few times. The chain has TRBV5-1 and TRBJ2-3; TRBD2 might be the D (5 bases). Germline CDR1 SGHRS, CDR2 YFSETQ. The CDR3 is 14 residues long. Trimming removed 4 bases from V and 4 bases from J, with 13 bases in between. The CDR3 spells CASSVNRGPDTQYF. The CDR3 DNA reads TGCGCCAGCAGCGTCAATCGGGGTCCAGATACGCAGTATTTT. Based on the CDR3 plus reference TRBV5-1 and TRBJ2-3, the full variable domain is KAGVTQTPRYLIKTRGQQVTLSCSPISGHRSVSWYQQTPGQGLQFLFEYFSETQRNKGNFPGRFSGRQFSNSRSEMNVSTLELGDSALYLCASSVNRGPDTQYFGPGTRLTVL.

The DNA of the CDR3 is TGTGCCAGCAGCTCCCATGGTGAAGCTTATAACTATGGCTACACCTTC. Translating gives CASSSHGEAYNYGYTF. The chain joins TRBV7-9 to TRBJ1-2, with unresolved D. The CDR3 loop spans 16 amino acids. V was clipped by 4 bases and J by 1 base, with 16 bases between them. Germline CDR1 SEHNR, CDR2 FQNEAQ (reference sequence). Combining the CDR3 with reference TRBV7-9 and TRBJ1-2 gives the whole variable domain DTGVSQNPRHKITKRGQNVTFRCDPISEHNRLYWYRQTLGQGPEFLTYFQNEAQLEKSRLLSDRFSAERPKGSFSTLEIQRTEQGDSAMYLCASSSHGEAYNYGYTFGSGTRLTVV.

The chain recombines TRBV5-5 with TRBJ2-2, with 10 positions matching TRBD1. The CDR3 runs to 15 residues. Germline V gives CDR1 SGHKS, CDR2 YYEKEE (reference sequence). V shed 5 bases and J 5 bases; nucleotides not matched to a gene: 6. CDR3 region: CASSLDRGRTGELFF. The CDR3 bases are TGTGCCAGCAGTTTAGACAGGGGGCGAACCGGGGAGCTGTTTTTT.

The chain's CDR3 is CAISDRDRYNEQYF. The CDR3 DNA sequence: TGTGCCATCAGTGACCGGGACAGATACAATGAGCAGTACTTC. The chain employs TRBV10-3 and TRBJ2-7, with TRBD1 identical over 7 bases. The germline V gene encodes CDR1 ENHRY and CDR2 SYGVKD. This CDR3 has 14 amino acids. V dropped 3 bases and J dropped 7; count of bases not matched to a gene: 9.

This chain uses TRBV5-1 with TRBJ1-6; the D gene is possibly TRBD1 (6 bases). The CDR3 spans 16 residues. Germline assignment: CDR1 SGHRS and CDR2 YFSETQ. The V end was cut by 0 bases, the J end by 7 bases, with 14 bases between. CDR3 region: CASSLVTGHPNSPLHF. The CDR3 nucleotides are TGCGCCAGCAGCTTGGTGACAGGCCACCCCAATTCACCCCTCCACTTT.